The table lists the clone carrying this TCR beta chain with a few counts. Antigen: not known. This sample was taken from a study of vaccination and CD4 T cells after COVID-19. Sample treatment: roughly ten-day PBMC culture with coronavirus spike peptide pools or control peptides (ViraFEST assay). The length of the CDR3 is 14 residues. Germline V CDR1 and CDR2: SEHNR, FQNEAQ (reference sequence). The V gene lost 4 bases and the J gene lost 6 bases, with 15 bases spanning the gap. Cultured CD4+ T-cell DNA underwent Oncomine TCR Beta short-read sequencing. One entry per CDR3 protein results from TCRdb running MiXCR on the PCR reads. The repertoire holds just over 20,000 distinct CDR3 sequences, with about 48% as singletons.

The specimen sequenced was CD4+ T cells from blood, cultured in vitro. The receptor's source is a human donor who had recovered from COVID-19. The V and J genes are TRBV7-9 and TRBJ1-1, with D possibly TRBD1 on 6 matching bases. The CDR3 DNA reads TGTGCCAGCAGCTCGTCGGGGGCGACCGCTGAAGCTTTCTTT. Residues: CASSSSGATAEAFF.